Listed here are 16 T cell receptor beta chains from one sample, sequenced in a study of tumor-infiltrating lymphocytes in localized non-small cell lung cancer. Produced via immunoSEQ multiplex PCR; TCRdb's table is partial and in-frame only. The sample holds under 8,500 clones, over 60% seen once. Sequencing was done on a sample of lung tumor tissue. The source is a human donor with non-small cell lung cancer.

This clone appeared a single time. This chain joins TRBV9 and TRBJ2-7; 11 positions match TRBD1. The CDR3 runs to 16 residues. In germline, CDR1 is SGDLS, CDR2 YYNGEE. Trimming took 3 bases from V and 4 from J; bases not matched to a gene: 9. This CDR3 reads CASSAMGTGGPYEQYF. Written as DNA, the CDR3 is TGTGCCAGCAGCGCGATGGGGACAGGGGGACCTTACGAGCAGTACTTC.

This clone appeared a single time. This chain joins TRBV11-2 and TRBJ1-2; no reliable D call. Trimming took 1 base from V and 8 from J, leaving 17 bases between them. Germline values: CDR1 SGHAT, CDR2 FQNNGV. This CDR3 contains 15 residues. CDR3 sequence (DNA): TGTGCCAGCAGCTTAGTGCTTCAGTCCCGGAGCGGCTACACCTTC. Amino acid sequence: CASSLVLQSRSGYTF. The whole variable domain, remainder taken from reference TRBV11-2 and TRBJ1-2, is EAGVAQSPRYKIIEKRQSVAFWCNPISGHATLYWYQQILGQGPKLLIQFQNNGVVDDSQLPKDRFSAERLKGVDSTLKIQPAKLEDSAVYLCASSLVLQSRSGYTFGSGTRLTVV.

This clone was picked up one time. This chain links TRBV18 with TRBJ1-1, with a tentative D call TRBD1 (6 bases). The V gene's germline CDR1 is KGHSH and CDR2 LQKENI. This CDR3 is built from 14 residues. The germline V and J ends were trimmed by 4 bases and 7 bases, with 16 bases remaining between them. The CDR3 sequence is CASSRSVRGDEAFF. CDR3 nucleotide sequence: TGTGCCAGCTCACGTTCTGTAAGGGGGGATGAAGCTTTCTTT.

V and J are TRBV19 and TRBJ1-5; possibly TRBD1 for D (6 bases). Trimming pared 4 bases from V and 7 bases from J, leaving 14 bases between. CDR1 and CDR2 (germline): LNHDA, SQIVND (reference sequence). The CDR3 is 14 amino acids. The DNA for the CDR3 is TGTGCCAGTAGTAGTACAGGGAATGGACAGCCCCAGCATTTT. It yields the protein CASSSTGNGQPQHF. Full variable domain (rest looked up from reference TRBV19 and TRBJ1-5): DGGITQSPKYLFRKEGQNVTLSCEQNLNHDAMYWYRQDPGQGLRLIYYSQIVNDFQKGDIAEGYSVSREKKESFPLTVTSAQKNPTAFYLCASSSTGNGQPQHFGDGTRLSIL.

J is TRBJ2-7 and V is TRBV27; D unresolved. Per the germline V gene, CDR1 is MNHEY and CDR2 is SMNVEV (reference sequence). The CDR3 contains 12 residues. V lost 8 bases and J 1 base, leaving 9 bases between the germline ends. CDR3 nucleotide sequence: TGTGCCAGCTTCAGTTCATCCTACGAGCAGTACTTC. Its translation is CASFSSSYEQYF.

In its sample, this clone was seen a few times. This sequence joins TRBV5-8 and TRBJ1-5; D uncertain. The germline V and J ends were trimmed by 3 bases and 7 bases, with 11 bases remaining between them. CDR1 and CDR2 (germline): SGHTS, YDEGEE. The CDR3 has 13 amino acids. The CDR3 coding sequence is TGTGCCAGCAGCTACGACCCGCGGCAGCCCCAGCATTTT. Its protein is CASSYDPRQPQHF.

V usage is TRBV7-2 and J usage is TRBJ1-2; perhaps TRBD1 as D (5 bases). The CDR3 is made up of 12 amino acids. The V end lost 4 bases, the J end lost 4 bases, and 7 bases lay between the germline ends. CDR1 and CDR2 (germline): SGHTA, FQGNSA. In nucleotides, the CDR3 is TGTGCCAGCAGCTCTCAGGGCTATGGCTACACCTTC. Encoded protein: CASSSQGYGYTF.

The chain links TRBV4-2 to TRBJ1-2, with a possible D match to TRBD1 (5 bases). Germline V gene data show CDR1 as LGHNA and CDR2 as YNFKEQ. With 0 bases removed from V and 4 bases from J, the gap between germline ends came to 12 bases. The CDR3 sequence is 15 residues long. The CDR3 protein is CASSQDLDRLYGYTF. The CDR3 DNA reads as TGTGCCAGCAGCCAAGATCTAGACAGACTCTATGGCTACACCTTC.

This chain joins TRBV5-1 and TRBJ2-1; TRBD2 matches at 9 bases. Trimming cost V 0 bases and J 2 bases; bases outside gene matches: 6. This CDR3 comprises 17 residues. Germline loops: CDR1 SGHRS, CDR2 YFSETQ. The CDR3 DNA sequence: TGCGCCAGCAGCTTGGAGACTCAGCGGGGGGCCTACAATGAGCAGTTCTTC. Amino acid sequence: CASSLETQRGAYNEQFF.

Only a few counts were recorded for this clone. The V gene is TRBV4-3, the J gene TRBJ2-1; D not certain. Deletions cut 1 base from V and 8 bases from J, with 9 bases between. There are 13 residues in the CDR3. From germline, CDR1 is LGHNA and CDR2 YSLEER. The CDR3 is CASSQAHAHEQFF. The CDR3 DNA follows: TGCGCCAGCAGCCAAGCCCATGCCCATGAGCAGTTCTTC.

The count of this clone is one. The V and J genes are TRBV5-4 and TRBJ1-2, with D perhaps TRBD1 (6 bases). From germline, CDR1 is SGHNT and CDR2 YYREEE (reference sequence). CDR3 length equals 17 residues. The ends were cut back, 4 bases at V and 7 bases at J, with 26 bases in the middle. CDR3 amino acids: CASSPVLEAGVLGGYTF. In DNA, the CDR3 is TGTGCCAGCAGCCCCGTCCTTGAGGCAGGGGTTCTTGGTGGCTACACCTTC.

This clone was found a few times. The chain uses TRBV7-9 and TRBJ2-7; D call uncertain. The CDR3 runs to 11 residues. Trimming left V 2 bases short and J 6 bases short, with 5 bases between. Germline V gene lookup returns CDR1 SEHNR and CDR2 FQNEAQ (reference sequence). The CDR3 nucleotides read TGTGCCAGCAGCTTACAAGGCGAGCAGTACTTC. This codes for CASSLQGEQYF.

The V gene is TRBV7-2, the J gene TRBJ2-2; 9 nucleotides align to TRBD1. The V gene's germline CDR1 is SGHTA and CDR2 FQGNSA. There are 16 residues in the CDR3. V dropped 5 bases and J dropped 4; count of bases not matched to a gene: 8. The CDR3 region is CASSAAGTGLTGELFF. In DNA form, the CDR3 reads TGTGCCAGCAGCGCCGCCGGGACAGGGCTCACCGGGGAGCTGTTTTTT. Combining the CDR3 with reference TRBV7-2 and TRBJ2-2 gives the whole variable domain GAGVSQSPSNKVTEKGKDVELRCDPISGHTALYWYRQSLGQGLEFLIYFQGNSAPDKSGLPSDRFSAERTGGSVSTLTIQRTQQEDSAVYLCASSAAGTGLTGELFFGEGSRLTVL.

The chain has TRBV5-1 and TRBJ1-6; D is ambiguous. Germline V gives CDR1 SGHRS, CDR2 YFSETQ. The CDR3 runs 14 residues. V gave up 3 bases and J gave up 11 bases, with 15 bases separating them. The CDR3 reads CASSYDTGNTPLHF. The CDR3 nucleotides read TGCGCCAGCAGCTACGACACGGGGAATACACCCCTCCACTTT.

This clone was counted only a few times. The chain's CDR3 is CASSYGQSEAFF. CDR3 nucleotide sequence: TGCGCCAGCAGCTATGGACAATCTGAAGCTTTCTTT. The chain is built from TRBV5-1 and TRBJ1-1; maybe TRBD1 (5 bases). This CDR3 has 12 residues. V was shortened by 3 bases and J by 6 bases, with 9 bases between the two germline ends. Germline assignment: CDR1 SGHRS and CDR2 YFSETQ.

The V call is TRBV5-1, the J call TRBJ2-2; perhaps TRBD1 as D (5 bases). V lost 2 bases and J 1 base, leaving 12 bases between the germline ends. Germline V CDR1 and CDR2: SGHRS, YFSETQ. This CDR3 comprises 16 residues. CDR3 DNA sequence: TGCGCCAGCAGCTTTACTGGACAAATGAACACCGGGGAGCTGTTTTTT. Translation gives CASSFTGQMNTGELFF.